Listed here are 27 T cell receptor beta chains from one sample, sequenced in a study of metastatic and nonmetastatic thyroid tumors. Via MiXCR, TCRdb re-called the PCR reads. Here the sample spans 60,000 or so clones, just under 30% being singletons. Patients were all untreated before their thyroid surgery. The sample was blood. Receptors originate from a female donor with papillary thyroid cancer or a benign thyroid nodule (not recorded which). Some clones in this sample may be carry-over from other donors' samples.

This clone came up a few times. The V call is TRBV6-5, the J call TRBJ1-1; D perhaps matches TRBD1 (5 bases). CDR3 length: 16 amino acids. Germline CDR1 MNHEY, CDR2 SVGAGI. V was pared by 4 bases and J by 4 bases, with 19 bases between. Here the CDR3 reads CASSWGGFGGGTEAFF. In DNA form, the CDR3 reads TGTGCCAGCAGTTGGGGCGGGTTCGGGGGTGGCACTGAAGCTTTCTTT.

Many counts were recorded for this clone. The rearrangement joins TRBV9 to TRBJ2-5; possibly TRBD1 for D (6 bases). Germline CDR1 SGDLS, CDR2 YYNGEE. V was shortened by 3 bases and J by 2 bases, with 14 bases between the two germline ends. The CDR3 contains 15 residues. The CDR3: CASSARNGQQETQYF. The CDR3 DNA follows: TGTGCCAGCAGCGCTCGCAATGGACAGCAAGAGACCCAGTACTTC.

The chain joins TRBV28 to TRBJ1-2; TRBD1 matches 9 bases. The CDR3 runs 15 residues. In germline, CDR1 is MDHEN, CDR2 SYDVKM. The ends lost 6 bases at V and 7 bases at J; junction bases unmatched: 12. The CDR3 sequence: CASRSQGAWARGYTF. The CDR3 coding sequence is TGTGCCAGCAGGTCACAGGGGGCTTGGGCCCGTGGCTACACCTTC.

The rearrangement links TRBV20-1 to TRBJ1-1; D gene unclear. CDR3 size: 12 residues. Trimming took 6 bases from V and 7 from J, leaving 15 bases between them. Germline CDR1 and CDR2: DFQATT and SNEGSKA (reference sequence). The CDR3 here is CSASGGWDEAFF. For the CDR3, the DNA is TGCAGTGCATCGGGCGGGTGGGATGAAGCTTTCTTT.

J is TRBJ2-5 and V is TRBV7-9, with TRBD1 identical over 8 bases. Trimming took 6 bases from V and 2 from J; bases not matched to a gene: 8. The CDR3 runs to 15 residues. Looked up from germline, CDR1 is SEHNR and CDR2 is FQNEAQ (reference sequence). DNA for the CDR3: TGTGCCAGCAGTTACCAGGGGGCCGGACAAGAGACCCAGTACTTC. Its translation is CASSYQGAGQETQYF. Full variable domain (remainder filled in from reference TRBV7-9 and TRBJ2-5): DTGVSQNPRHKITKRGQNVTFRCDPISEHNRLYWYRQTLGQGPEFLTYFQNEAQLEKSRLLSDRFSAERPKGSFSTLEIQRTEQGDSAMYLCASSYQGAGQETQYFGPGTRLLVL.

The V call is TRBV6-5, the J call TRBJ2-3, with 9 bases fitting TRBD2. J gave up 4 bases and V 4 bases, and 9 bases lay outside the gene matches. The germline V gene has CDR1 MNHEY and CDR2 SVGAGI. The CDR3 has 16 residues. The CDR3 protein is CASSSGVAGVSDTQYF. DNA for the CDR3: TGTGCCAGCAGTTCCGGAGTAGCGGGAGTTTCAGATACGCAGTATTTT.

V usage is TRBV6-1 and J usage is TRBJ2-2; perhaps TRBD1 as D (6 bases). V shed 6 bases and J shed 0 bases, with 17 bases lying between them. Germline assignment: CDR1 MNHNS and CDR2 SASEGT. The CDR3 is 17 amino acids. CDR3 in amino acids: CASRDPGDPSNTGELFF. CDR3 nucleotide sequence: TGTGCCAGCAGGGATCCAGGGGATCCCTCGAACACCGGGGAGCTGTTTTTT.

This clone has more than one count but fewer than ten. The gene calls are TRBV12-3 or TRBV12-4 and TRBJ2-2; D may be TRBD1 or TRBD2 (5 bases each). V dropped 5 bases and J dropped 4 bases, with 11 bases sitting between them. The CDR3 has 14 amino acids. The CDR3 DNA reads TGTGCCAGCAGTCCGGGACGGGCCACCGGGGAGCTGTTTTTT. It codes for CASSPGRATGELFF.

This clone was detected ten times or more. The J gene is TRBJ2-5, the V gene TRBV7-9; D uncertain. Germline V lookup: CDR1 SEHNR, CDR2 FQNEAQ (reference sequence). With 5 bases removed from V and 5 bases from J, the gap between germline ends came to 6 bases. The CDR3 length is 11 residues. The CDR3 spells CASSRKETQYF. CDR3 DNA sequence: TGTGCCAGCAGCCGAAAGGAGACCCAGTACTTC.

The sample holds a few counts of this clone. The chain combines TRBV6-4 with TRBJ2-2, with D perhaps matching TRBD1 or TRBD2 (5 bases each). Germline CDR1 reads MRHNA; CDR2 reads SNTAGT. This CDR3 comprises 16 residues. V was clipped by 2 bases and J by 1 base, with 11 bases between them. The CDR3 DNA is TGTGCCAGCAGTGACACGGCAGGGAGGAACACCGGGGAGCTGTTTTTT. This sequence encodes CASSDTAGRNTGELFF.

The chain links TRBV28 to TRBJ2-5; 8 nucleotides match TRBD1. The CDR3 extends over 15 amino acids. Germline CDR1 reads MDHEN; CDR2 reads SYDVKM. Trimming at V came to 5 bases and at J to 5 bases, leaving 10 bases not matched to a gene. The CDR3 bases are TGTGCCAGCAGTGCCCACCAGGGGGCCAGGGAGACCCAGTACTTC. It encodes CASSAHQGARETQYF.

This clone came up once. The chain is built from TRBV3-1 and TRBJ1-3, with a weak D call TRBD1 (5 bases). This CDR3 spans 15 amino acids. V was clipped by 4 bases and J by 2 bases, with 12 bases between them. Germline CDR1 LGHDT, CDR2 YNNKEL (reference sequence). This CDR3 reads CASSPPLGAGNTIYF. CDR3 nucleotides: TGTGCCAGCAGCCCCCCATTGGGGGCTGGAAACACCATATATTTT.

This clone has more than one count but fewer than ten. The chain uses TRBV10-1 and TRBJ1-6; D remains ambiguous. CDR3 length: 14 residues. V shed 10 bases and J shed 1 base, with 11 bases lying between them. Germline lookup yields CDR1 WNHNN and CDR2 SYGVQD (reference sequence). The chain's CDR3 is CAMRSRSYNSPLHF. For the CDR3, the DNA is TGCGCCATGCGATCTAGGTCCTATAATTCACCCCTCCACTTT.

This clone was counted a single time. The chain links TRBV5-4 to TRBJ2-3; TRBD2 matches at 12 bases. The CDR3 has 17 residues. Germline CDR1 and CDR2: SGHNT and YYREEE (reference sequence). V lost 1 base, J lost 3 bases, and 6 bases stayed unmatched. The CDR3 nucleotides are TGTGCCAGCAGCTTGAGGCTAGCGGGAGGGCCGACAGATACGCAGTATTTT. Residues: CASSLRLAGGPTDTQYF.

The CDR3 is CASSLTRSGANVLTF. The CDR3 DNA follows: TGTGCCAGCAGCTTAACCCGCTCTGGGGCCAACGTCCTGACTTTC. The chain is built from TRBV11-2 and TRBJ2-6; D not resolved. This CDR3 contains 15 residues. CDR1 is SGHAT and CDR2 is FQNNGV in the germline V gene. V was shortened by 2 bases and J by 0 bases, with 5 bases between the two germline ends.

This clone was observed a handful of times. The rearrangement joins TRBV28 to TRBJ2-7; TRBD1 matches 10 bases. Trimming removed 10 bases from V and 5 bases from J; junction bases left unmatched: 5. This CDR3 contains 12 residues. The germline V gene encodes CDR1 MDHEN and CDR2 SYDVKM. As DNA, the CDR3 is TGTGCCACAAAGACAGGGGGCAACGAGCAGTACTTC. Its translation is CATKTGGNEQYF. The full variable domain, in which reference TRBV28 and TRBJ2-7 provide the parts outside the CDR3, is DVKVTQSSRYLVKRTGEKVFLECVQDMDHENMFWYRQDPGLGLRLIYFSYDVKMKEKGDIPEGYSVSREKKERFSLILESASTNQTSMYLCATKTGGNEQYFGPGTRLTVT.

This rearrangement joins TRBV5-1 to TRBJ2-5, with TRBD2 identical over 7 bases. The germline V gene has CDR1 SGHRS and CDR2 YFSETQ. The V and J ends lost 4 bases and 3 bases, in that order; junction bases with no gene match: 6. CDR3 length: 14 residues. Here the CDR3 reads CASSPDGRKETQYF. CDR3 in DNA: TGCGCCAGCAGCCCGGACGGGAGGAAAGAGACCCAGTACTTC.

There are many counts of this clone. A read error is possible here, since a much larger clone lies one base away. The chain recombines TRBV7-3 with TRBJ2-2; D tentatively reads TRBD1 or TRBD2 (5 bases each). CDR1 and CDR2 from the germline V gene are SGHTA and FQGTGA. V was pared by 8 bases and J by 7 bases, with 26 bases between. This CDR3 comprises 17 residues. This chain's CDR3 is CASGLSNPRGSSGELFF. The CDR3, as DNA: TGTGCCAGCGGCCTTTCCAATCCCCGGGGCTCGAGCGGGGAGCTGTTTTTT. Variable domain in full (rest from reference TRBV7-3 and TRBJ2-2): GAGVSQTPSNKVTEKGKYVELRCDPISGHTALYWYRQSLGQGPEFLIYFQGTGAADDSGLPNDRFFAVRPEGSVSTLKIQRTERGDSAVYLCASGLSNPRGSSGELFFGEGSRLTVL.

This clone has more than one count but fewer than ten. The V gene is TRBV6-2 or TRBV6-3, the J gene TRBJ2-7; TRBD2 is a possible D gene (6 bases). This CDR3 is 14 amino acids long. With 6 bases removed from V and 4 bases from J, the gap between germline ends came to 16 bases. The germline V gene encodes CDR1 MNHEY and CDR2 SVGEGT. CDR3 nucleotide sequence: TGTGCCAGCAGACCTCCGGGGGAGGAGTACGAGCAGTACTTC. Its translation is CASRPPGEEYEQYF.

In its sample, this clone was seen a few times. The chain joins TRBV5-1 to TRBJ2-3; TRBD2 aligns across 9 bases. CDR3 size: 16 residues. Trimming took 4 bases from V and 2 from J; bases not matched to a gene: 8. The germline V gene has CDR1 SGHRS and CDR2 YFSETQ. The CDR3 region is CASSPGTSRLTDTQYF. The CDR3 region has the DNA TGCGCCAGCAGCCCCGGGACTAGCCGACTCACAGATACGCAGTATTTT. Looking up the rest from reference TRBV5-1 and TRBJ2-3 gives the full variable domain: KAGVTQTPRYLIKTRGQQVTLSCSPISGHRSVSWYQQTPGQGLQFLFEYFSETQRNKGNFPGRFSGRQFSNSRSEMNVSTLELGDSALYLCASSPGTSRLTDTQYFGPGTRLTVL.

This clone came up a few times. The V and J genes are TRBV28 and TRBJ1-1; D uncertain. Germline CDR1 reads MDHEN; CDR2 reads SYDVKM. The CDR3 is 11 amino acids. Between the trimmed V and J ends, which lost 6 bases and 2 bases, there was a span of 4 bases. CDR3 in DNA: TGTGCCAGCAGGGCCAACACTGAAGCTTTCTTT. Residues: CASRANTEAFF.

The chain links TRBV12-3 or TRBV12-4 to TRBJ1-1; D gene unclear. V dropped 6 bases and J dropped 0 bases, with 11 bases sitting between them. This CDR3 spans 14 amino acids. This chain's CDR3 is CASSYLSMNTEAFF. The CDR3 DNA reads TGTGCCAGCAGCTATCTGTCGATGAACACTGAAGCTTTCTTT.

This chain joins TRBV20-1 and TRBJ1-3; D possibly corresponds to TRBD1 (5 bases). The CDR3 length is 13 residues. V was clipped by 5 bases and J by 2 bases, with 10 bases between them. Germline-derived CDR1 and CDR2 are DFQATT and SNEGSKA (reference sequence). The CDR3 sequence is CSAPLGAGNTIYF. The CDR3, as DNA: TGCAGTGCTCCCCTAGGGGCTGGAAACACCATATATTTT.

As DNA, the CDR3 is TGTGCCAGCAGCTTAGACTACAGGGCTTCCTATGGCTACACCTTC. It is translated as CASSLDYRASYGYTF. The genes are TRBV7-2 and TRBJ1-2; the D gene is possibly TRBD1 (6 bases). The ends were cut back, 1 base at V and 4 bases at J, with 13 bases in the middle. The germline CDR1 and CDR2 sequences are SGHTA and FQGNSA. CDR3 length equals 15 residues.

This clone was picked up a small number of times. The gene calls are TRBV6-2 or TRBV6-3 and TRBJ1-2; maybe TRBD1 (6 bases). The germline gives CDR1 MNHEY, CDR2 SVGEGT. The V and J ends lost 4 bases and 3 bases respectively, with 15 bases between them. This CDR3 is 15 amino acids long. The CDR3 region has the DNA TGTGCCAGCAGTTGGGCCGGCAGGGGCGACTATGGCTACACCTTC. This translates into CASSWAGRGDYGYTF.

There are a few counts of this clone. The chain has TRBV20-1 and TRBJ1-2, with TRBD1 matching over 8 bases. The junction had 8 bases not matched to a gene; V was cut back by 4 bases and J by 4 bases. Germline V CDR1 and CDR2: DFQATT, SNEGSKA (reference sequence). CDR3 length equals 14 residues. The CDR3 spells CSAIGQGGGYGYTF. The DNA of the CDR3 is TGCAGTGCTATCGGACAGGGAGGTGGCTATGGCTACACCTTC.

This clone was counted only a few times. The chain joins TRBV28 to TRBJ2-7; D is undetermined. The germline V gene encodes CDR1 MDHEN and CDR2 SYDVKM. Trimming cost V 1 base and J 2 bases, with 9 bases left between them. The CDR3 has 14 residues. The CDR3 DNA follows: TGTGCCAGCAGTTTATATCTGGGTCCCTACGAGCAGTACTTC. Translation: CASSLYLGPYEQYF.